What follows are 5 T cell receptor beta chains derived from one specimen sequenced in a study of T cells in Graves' hyperthyroidism and ophthalmopathy. Using RNA transcripts as the source, TCR beta CDR3 regions were amplified. HTBI primers were used for first-round RT-PCR of the TCR CDR3. TCRdb used MiXCR to reprocess the multiplex PCR reads, holding one entry per CDR3 protein. Of hundreds of thousands of distinct CDR3 sequences detected, around a fifth appear once; the ten largest clones hold approximately 49%. Sequencing was done on a sample of blood. The receptors derive from a woman aged 70-85 years with Graves' ophthalmopathy.

This clonotype appeared many times. The chain employs TRBV28 and TRBJ2-7; D may be TRBD1 (6 bases). The CDR3 has 15 residues. Between the trimmed V and J ends, which lost 7 bases and 2 bases, there was a span of 18 bases. Germline V gene data show CDR1 as MDHEN and CDR2 as SYDVKM. The CDR3 loop reads CASKRAGAGAYEQYF. The CDR3 bases are TGTGCCAGCAAACGCGCAGGGGCCGGGGCCTACGAGCAGTACTTC.

Notes on this clonotype: A read error may account for a junction end that differs from germline. The rearrangement links TRBV28 to TRBJ1-1; D ambiguous. CDR3 size: 12 residues. The germline gives CDR1 MDHEN, CDR2 SYDVKM. CDR3 in amino acids: CACSSGYTEAFF. In DNA form, the CDR3 reads TGTGCCTGCAGCTCGGGGTACACTGAAGCTTTCTTT.

In its sample, this clonotype was seen many times. The rearrangement links TRBV12-3 or TRBV12-4 to TRBJ1-6, with 7 bases matching TRBD1. The V and J ends lost 6 bases and 7 bases, in that order; junction bases with no gene match: 6. This CDR3 has 14 amino acids. The CDR3 nucleotides are TGTGCCAGCAGACATACAGGGGAAAATTCACCCCTCCACTTT. Amino acids: CASRHTGENSPLHF.

CDR3 sequence reads: CASSPGLDVRNEQFF. CDR3 coding DNA: TGTGCCAGCAGCCCGGGACTAGATGTTCGCAATGAGCAGTTCTTC. The V and J genes are TRBV7-6 and TRBJ2-1; 8 bases agree with TRBD2. V was pared by 5 bases and J by 6 bases, with 9 bases of the junction left unmatched. The CDR3 has 15 amino acids. Germline V CDR1 and CDR2: SGHVS, FNYEAQ. The whole variable domain, filled in from reference TRBV7-6 and TRBJ2-1, reads GAGVSQSPRYKVTKRGQDVALRCDPISGHVSLYWYRQALGQGPEFLTYFNYEAQQDKSGLPNDRFSAERPEGSISTLTIQRTEQRDSAMYRCASSPGLDVRNEQFFGPGTRLTVL.

The chain is built from TRBV20-1 and TRBJ1-1; D ambiguous. Germline V gene data show CDR1 as DFQATT and CDR2 as SNEGSKA (reference sequence). V lost 6 bases and J lost 5, with 10 bases in between. This CDR3 is 11 amino acids long. The CDR3 sequence: CSAPDRTEAFF. The DNA of the CDR3 is TGCAGTGCCCCGGATCGGACTGAAGCTTTCTTT.